A single sample gave rise to the 31 T cell receptor beta chains below, sequenced in a study of T cells in Graves' hyperthyroidism and ophthalmopathy. Using RNA transcripts as the source, TCR beta CDR3 regions were amplified. First-round RT-PCR of the TCR CDR3 relied on the HTBI primer set. TCRdb re-called the multiplex PCR reads through MiXCR, storing one row per CDR3 protein. The sample consists of 500,000 to 700,000 distinct CDR3 sequences, approximately 15% of them appearing once. Input material: blood. Receptors were obtained from a woman aged 18-29 years with Graves' hyperthyroidism.

At least ten counts were recorded for this clonotype. The chain combines TRBV6-1 with TRBJ2-2, with 10 bases aligning to TRBD2. This CDR3 has 15 residues. Trimming cost V 5 bases and J 6 bases; bases outside gene matches: 6. Germline CDR1 is MNHNS and CDR2 is SASEGT. CDR3 loop: CASSLGTSGAGELFF. CDR3 nucleotide sequence: TGTGCCAGCAGTTTGGGAACTAGCGGGGCCGGGGAGCTGTTTTTT.

In this sample, this clonotype turned up many times. V is TRBV10-1 and J is TRBJ1-3; D may be TRBD1 (5 bases). Germline CDR1 is WNHNN and CDR2 is SYGVQD (reference sequence). This CDR3 has 15 residues. V lost 2 bases to trimming and J lost 0 bases, with 8 bases between them. Written as DNA, the CDR3 is TGCGCCAGCAGTGAGGACAGCCACTCTGGAAACACCATATATTTT. Protein product: CASSEDSHSGNTIYF.

This clonotype was picked up a small number of times. V gene TRBV14 combines with J gene TRBJ2-2; D unresolved. Germline V gene lookup returns CDR1 SGHDN and CDR2 FVKESK. The CDR3 is made up of 13 amino acids. V was cut by 2 bases and J by 3 bases, with 4 bases left in between. DNA for the CDR3: TGTGCCAGCAGCCAACTGGACACCGGGGAGCTGTTTTTT. Residues: CASSQLDTGELFF.

This clonotype has a count of ten or more. V and J are TRBV7-9 and TRBJ2-3; D not resolved. Germline assignment: CDR1 SEHNR and CDR2 FQNEAQ (reference sequence). CDR3 length equals 12 residues. Trimming stripped 6 bases from V and 2 bases from J, with 6 bases between. CDR3: CASRPNTDTQYF. DNA for the CDR3: TGTGCCAGCAGACCCAACACAGATACGCAGTATTTT.

This clonotype was observed at least ten times. This chain connects TRBV10-3 to TRBJ1-1; D is possibly TRBD1 (6 bases). The CDR3 runs 14 residues. Germline V gives CDR1 ENHRY, CDR2 SYGVKD. The V end lost 6 bases, the J end lost 1 base, and 12 bases lay between the germline ends. CDR3 amino acids: CAIRFAGANTEAFF. DNA for the CDR3: TGTGCCATCAGGTTCGCAGGGGCGAACACTGAAGCTTTCTTT.

This clonotype was counted many times. CDR3: CSAEGTDHNEQFF. CDR3 DNA: TGCAGCGCAGAAGGGACAGACCACAATGAGCAGTTCTTC. The chain uses TRBV29-1 and TRBJ2-1; 7 bases are a match to TRBD1. V shed 7 bases and J 5 bases; nucleotides not matched to a gene: 8. Germline V CDR1 and CDR2: SQVTM, ANQGSEA. CDR3 length: 13 residues.

This clonotype was observed a single time. The CDR3, as DNA: TGTGCCTCCTCTGGGGAGGGGGACATTCAGTACTTC. Its protein is CASSGEGDIQYF. The rearrangement uses TRBV24-1 and TRBJ2-4, with D maybe TRBD2 (7 bases). CDR3 length equals 12 residues. Germline loops: CDR1 KGHDR, CDR2 SFDVKD. Trimming cost V 12 bases and J 8 bases, with 16 bases left between them.

Many counts were recorded for this clonotype. The chain links TRBV3-1 to TRBJ2-1, with unresolved D. V dropped 1 base and J dropped 5 bases, with 9 bases sitting between them. The CDR3 has 14 amino acids. CDR1 LGHDT and CDR2 YNNKEL come from the germline V gene (reference sequence). The CDR3 sequence is CASSQVVGDNEQFF. The DNA for the CDR3 is TGTGCCAGCAGCCAAGTGGTCGGCGACAATGAGCAGTTCTTC.

This clonotype was observed once. The chain is built from TRBV14 and TRBJ2-3; 8 bases are shared with TRBD2. This CDR3 spans 16 amino acids. The V and J ends lost 4 bases and 1 base, in that order; junction bases with no gene match: 7. CDR1 and CDR2 (germline): SGHDN, FVKESK. CDR3 nucleotides: TGTGCCAGCAGCCGGAGCGGGAGTGTCGGCACAGATACGCAGTATTTT. It encodes CASSRSGSVGTDTQYF.

This clonotype was found many times. V gene TRBV5-1 combines with J gene TRBJ2-3, with D maybe TRBD2 (7 bases). Trimming removed 6 bases from V and 4 bases from J, with 21 bases in between. Per the germline V gene, CDR1 is SGHRS and CDR2 is YFSETQ. This CDR3 contains 16 residues. The CDR3 spells CASIHGWGGVPDTQYF. Here the CDR3 DNA reads TGCGCCAGCATCCACGGGTGGGGGGGCGTCCCAGATACGCAGTATTTT. Full variable domain (remainder filled in from reference TRBV5-1 and TRBJ2-3): KAGVTQTPRYLIKTRGQQVTLSCSPISGHRSVSWYQQTPGQGLQFLFEYFSETQRNKGNFPGRFSGRQFSNSRSEMNVSTLELGDSALYLCASIHGWGGVPDTQYFGPGTRLTVL.

This clonotype was seen repeatedly, ten times or more. The CDR3 region has the DNA TGTGCCAGCAGTGAAGATCAGGGCTACGAGCAGTACTTC. Translating it yields CASSEDQGYEQYF. The chain uses TRBV6-1 and TRBJ2-7; D possibly corresponds to TRBD1 (5 bases). The germline V gene has CDR1 MNHNS and CDR2 SASEGT. The length of the CDR3 is 13 residues. V gave up 1 base and J gave up 3 bases, with 7 bases separating them.

The table lists this clonotype with many counts. Here the CDR3 DNA reads TGTGCCATCAGTGAGTCGGGGACAGGGGATAATCAGCCCCAGCATTTT. This codes for CAISESGTGDNQPQHF. The J gene is TRBJ1-5, the V gene TRBV10-3; TRBD1 aligns across 10 bases. V was pared by 0 bases and J by 4 bases, with 3 bases of the junction left unmatched. The CDR3 is 16 amino acids. From germline, CDR1 is ENHRY and CDR2 SYGVKD.

The chain joins TRBV7-9 to TRBJ1-1, with TRBD1 as a possible D gene (5 bases). The germline gives CDR1 SEHNR, CDR2 FQNEAQ (reference sequence). The V and J ends lost 5 bases and 4 bases respectively, with 17 bases between them. The CDR3 loop spans 15 amino acids. The CDR3 bases are TGTGCCAGCAGCCCCGGGGGGGGGTGCGGCACTGAAGCTTTCTTT. It is translated as CASSPGGGCGTEAFF.

The table lists this clonotype with many counts. The CDR3 region is CAISLQEKVEAFF. DNA for the CDR3: TGTGCCATCAGCCTACAGGAAAAGGTTGAAGCTTTCTTT. This sequence joins TRBV10-3 and TRBJ1-1; D is possibly TRBD1 (5 bases). Germline values: CDR1 ENHRY, CDR2 SYGVKD. V shed 6 bases and J shed 7 bases, with 15 bases lying between them. The CDR3 length is 13 residues.

The rearrangement joins TRBV9 to TRBJ1-5; no reliable D call. V lost 2 bases to trimming and J lost 7 bases, with 10 bases between them. Germline V gene lookup returns CDR1 SGDLS and CDR2 YYNGEE. The CDR3 sequence is 13 residues long. CDR3 coding DNA: TGTGCCAGCAGCGTGGGGTTGGGGCAGCCCCAGCATTTT. Translated, it gives CASSVGLGQPQHF.

This clonotype showed up just a few times. The chain combines TRBV12-3 or TRBV12-4 with TRBJ2-1, with TRBD2 matching over 13 bases. The CDR3 is 16 amino acids. Germline trimming cut 5 bases from V and 6 bases from J; bases unmatched to any gene: 7. CDR3 bases: TGTGCCAGCAGTGGACTAGCGGGAGATTCTTTCAATGAGCAGTTCTTC. It codes for CASSGLAGDSFNEQFF.

There are a few counts of this clonotype. The chain links TRBV6-1 to TRBJ2-3; possibly TRBD2 for D (7 bases). Germline assignment: CDR1 MNHNS and CDR2 SASEGT. V was clipped by 5 bases and J by 0 bases, with 12 bases between them. This CDR3 spans 15 amino acids. CDR3 sequence reads: CASSYRGASTDTQYF. In DNA form, the CDR3 reads TGTGCCAGCAGTTATCGGGGGGCTAGCACAGATACGCAGTATTTT.

The genes are TRBV5-1 and TRBJ2-7; possibly TRBD1 for D (5 bases). Trimming removed 0 bases from V and 6 bases from J, with 13 bases in between. Germline loops: CDR1 SGHRS, CDR2 YFSETQ. The CDR3 has 14 amino acids. The CDR3 sequence: CASSLASTATEQYF. CDR3 nucleotides: TGCGCCAGCAGCTTGGCCTCGACAGCAACCGAGCAGTACTTC.

The table lists this clonotype with many counts. The chain has TRBV27 and TRBJ1-2, with a tentative D call TRBD1 (5 bases). CDR3 length: 15 amino acids. Germline CDR1 MNHEY, CDR2 SMNVEV (reference sequence). The germline V and J ends were trimmed by 10 bases and 0 bases, with 18 bases remaining between them. The CDR3 protein is CATKPVDRTNYGYTF. As DNA, the CDR3 is TGTGCCACCAAGCCCGTAGACAGAACTAACTATGGCTACACCTTC.

The chain recombines TRBV20-1 with TRBJ2-1, with D unresolved. The V end was cut by 3 bases, the J end by 4 bases, with 7 bases between. The CDR3 totals 12 residues. Germline CDR1 is DFQATT and CDR2 is SNEGSKA (reference sequence). The CDR3 nucleotides read TGCAGTGCTAGTCAACAATACAATGAGCAGTTCTTC. Amino acids: CSASQQYNEQFF.

This clonotype was picked up one time. The final CDR3 position lacks the conserved phenylalanine or tryptophan, pointing to a likely read error. The V gene is TRBV27, the J gene TRBJ2-1; D is unresolved. The CDR3 totals 13 residues. Germline V gene data show CDR1 as MNHEY and CDR2 as SMNVEV (reference sequence). The V and J ends lost 2 bases and 2 bases respectively, with 4 bases between them. The CDR3 region has the DNA TGTGCCAGCAGTTTAAGCCCCTACAATGAGCAGTTCCTC. Translation gives CASSLSPYNEQFL.

This clonotype has only a few counts. This chain connects TRBV18 to TRBJ1-2, with no clear D. The V gene's germline CDR1 is KGHSH and CDR2 LQKENI. This CDR3 has 17 residues. Between the trimmed V and J ends, which lost 2 bases and 0 bases, there was a span of 16 bases. The CDR3 DNA reads TGTGCCAGCTCACCAAGGACTTGGGAGCCATCTAACTATGGCTACACCTTC. This encodes CASSPRTWEPSNYGYTF.

There are many counts of this clonotype. This sequence joins TRBV11-2 and TRBJ2-1; TRBD2 agrees at 9 bases. The CDR3 spans 16 residues. V gave up 5 bases and J gave up 6 bases; unmatched junction bases: 11. Germline V gives CDR1 SGHAT, CDR2 FQNNGV. CDR3 in amino acids: CASSPGRGLAGNEQFF. CDR3 bases: TGTGCCAGCAGCCCCGGACGGGGACTAGCCGGCAATGAGCAGTTCTTC. Filled out from reference TRBV11-2 and TRBJ2-1, the complete variable domain reads EAGVAQSPRYKIIEKRQSVAFWCNPISGHATLYWYQQILGQGPKLLIQFQNNGVVDDSQLPKDRFSAERLKGVDSTLKIQPAKLEDSAVYLCASSPGRGLAGNEQFFGPGTRLTVL.

This rearrangement joins TRBV24-1 to TRBJ1-2; the D is unclear. The ends were cut back, 3 bases at V and 3 bases at J, with 13 bases in the middle. The CDR3 covers 15 residues. Germline CDR1 KGHDR, CDR2 SFDVKD. This chain's CDR3 is CATSDPGNSHYGYTF. CDR3 DNA: TGTGCCACCAGTGATCCGGGCAACTCACACTATGGCTACACCTTC.

The chain couples TRBV7-8 to TRBJ2-4; maybe TRBD1 (7 bases). This CDR3 has 18 amino acids. Germline V gene data show CDR1 as SGHVS and CDR2 as FQNEAQ. Trimming removed 3 bases at V and 0 bases at J, with 18 bases between. The CDR3 loop is CASSLKGAKGLAKNIQYF. The CDR3 DNA reads as TGTGCCAGCAGCTTGAAGGGGGCAAAGGGACTAGCCAAAAACATTCAGTACTTC.

This clonotype was recorded a few times. The genes are TRBV19 and TRBJ1-1; D unresolved. The CDR3 length is 15 residues. V lost 4 bases, J lost 3 bases, and 15 bases lay in between. Germline V gene data show CDR1 as LNHDA and CDR2 as SQIVND (reference sequence). For the CDR3, the DNA is TGTGCCAGTAGTAAACGGCCCCTGGTCCACACTGAAGCTTTCTTT. This translates into CASSKRPLVHTEAFF.

This clonotype came up many times. V usage is TRBV18 and J usage is TRBJ2-7; no reliable D call. The germline gives CDR1 KGHSH, CDR2 LQKENI. The CDR3 length is 12 residues. With 4 bases removed from V and 5 bases from J, the gap between germline ends came to 9 bases. This CDR3 is CASSLRLNEQYF. The CDR3 DNA sequence: TGTGCCAGCTCACTTCGCCTAAACGAGCAGTACTTC.

This chain connects TRBV25-1 to TRBJ1-2; D gene ambiguous. The CDR3 contains 13 residues. The ends were cut back, 6 bases at V and 2 bases at J, with 10 bases in the middle. Germline V gene sequence: CDR1 MGHDK, CDR2 SYGVNS. This CDR3 reads CASSKQPNYGYTF. CDR3 coding DNA: TGTGCCAGCAGCAAACAGCCCAACTATGGCTACACCTTC.

This clonotype was counted ten times or more. This chain joins TRBV2 and TRBJ2-1, with 11 positions matching TRBD2. CDR3 size: 16 residues. Per germline, CDR1 SNHLY and CDR2 FYNNEI. Losses at the gene ends were 2 bases for V and 8 bases for J; bases not matched to a gene: 8. The CDR3 DNA sequence: TGTGCCAGCAGTGAAAGATTACTAGCGGGAGTGTATGAGCAGTTCTTC. The encoded protein is CASSERLLAGVYEQFF.

This clonotype was counted many times. The V gene is TRBV20-1, the J gene TRBJ1-2; D is ambiguous. Germline V gene sequence: CDR1 DFQATT, CDR2 SNEGSKA (reference sequence). The CDR3 has 13 amino acids. V lost 5 bases to trimming and J lost 5 bases, with 15 bases between them. The CDR3 reads CSAGRTASYGYTF. The CDR3 nucleotides read TGCAGTGCTGGAAGGACTGCTTCTTATGGCTACACCTTC.

This clonotype was counted many times. CDR3 residues: CASTMFRGVTGANVLTF. CDR3 bases: TGTGCCAGCACCATGTTTCGGGGCGTGACTGGGGCCAACGTCCTGACTTTC. The V call is TRBV7-2, the J call TRBJ2-6; possibly TRBD1 or TRBD2 for D (5 bases each). V lost 7 bases, J lost 2 bases, and 18 bases lay in between. Germline V gives CDR1 SGHTA, CDR2 FQGNSA. CDR3 size: 17 residues.